This record concerns one TCR beta chain sequence. The clone's antigen remains unknown. Qualities for individual bases were not recorded, and no much larger clone is one base off. The data originate from a study of T cell responses to AZD1222 COVID-19 vaccine listed by TCRdb under 2021. In terms of the full investigation: A total of around 240 trial participants underwent TCR sequencing, of whom 207 received two doses of AZD1222 and about 25 received two doses of the MenACWY control vaccine. Trial participants were enrolled into age subgroups of 18-55, 56-69 and 70-plus years, which contained about 150, 28 and 57 TCR-sequenced participants, respectively. On the study overall, not on this receptor specifically: Vaccine-associated CD4 TCRs spanned the whole spike protein, with dominant responses in regions 160-218 and 743-854. Because no day 14 peak-response samples were available, repertoires were characterized only after the peak T cell response. Reportedly, close to half of the unique spike-specific TCRs recognized epitopes lying outside the regions that are mutated in the B.1.351 and B.1.1.7 variants. Most participants were white British and females outnumbered males, and the authors suggested that clonal diversity may have been underestimated. Conclusions about previously exposed vaccinees were limited because only a handful of AZD1222 recipients were SARS-CoV-2 seropositive at baseline. In the small 56-69-year group, the increase in depth fell short of significance, most likely because of low power. Spike-specific TCR breadth and depth rose significantly after two AZD1222 doses compared with day 0 and with MenACWY recipients.

The CDR3 measures 15 amino acids from cysteine to phenylalanine. Left in the record is the CDR3 DNA by itself, 45 bases read in frame from the first base. CDR1 and CDR2, per the germline V gene, are MNHEY and SVGAGI. V drops 0 bases and J drops 3 bases, leaving 11 bases in between. The sample's time point label is to be understood as: about 28 days (+/-7) after the second vaccine dose. Interpreted using the paper, the treatment or condition label stands for: meningococcal conjugate vaccine given as trial control. Samples from vaccinated people were obtained from the UK trials COV001 and COV002, which included a single-blind randomized controlled phase 2/3 trial of AZD1222 (ChAdOx1 nCoV-19) in healthy adults. Trial participant PBMC samples were collected at day 0 and day 28 after the second dose for TCRbeta chain sequencing. The CDR3 regions of human TCRbeta chains were subjected to immunosequencing. As for how the authors treated the data: TCRs in the repertoires were matched against a reference library of SARS-CoV-2-specific TCRs that had been generated with the MIRA antigen-specificity platform. Breadth was defined as the fraction of unique TCRs that were SARS-CoV-2-associated, and depth was defined as the fraction of total T cells that were SARS-CoV-2-associated. Using the MIRA data, every spike-specific TCR was mapped to the spike region that the TCR reacted to and assigned to either a CD4 or a CD8 class. Log10-transformed breadth and depth values were compared by one-way ANOVA with Sidak's multiple comparisons tests. Imported from immuneACCESS, the table was reduced by TCRdb to in-frame sequences with V and J called. These copies leave out some clones; in studies compared against another copy, an unresolved V gene accounts for under half, and the cause of the remainder is not known. D and trimming were read from the DNA, whereas the V and J calls and clone size are those reported in that table. The sample contains about 180,000 clones, roughly 91% of them found a single time. Roughly 1% of the sample is in the top ten clones.

This TCR was sampled from an adult who received the MenACWY meningococcal vaccine as a control. The chain is encoded by TRBV6-5 joined to TRBJ1-2; perhaps TRBD1 is the D gene, with 5 bases matching. The sequencing used peripheral blood, collected 28 days after the second dose of the MenACWY control vaccine. The base sequence is TGTGCCAGCAGTTACTCCGAGGGGCTCCACTATGGCTACACCTTC. This translates into CASSYSEGLHYGYTF.